This entry lists 31 T cell receptor beta chains sequenced from one sample in a study of blood T cell repertoires in COVID-19. Sequenced by immunoSEQ multiplex PCR; TCRdb stores in-frame clones only, minus some. Among about 55,000 clones listed, over 75% were seen once. The source material was peripheral blood. These receptors originate from a human donor in a cohort sampled during active COVID-19.

The rearrangement links TRBV7-2 to TRBJ2-3; TRBD2 matches at 11 bases. J gave up 2 bases and V 6 bases, and 13 bases lay outside the gene matches. This CDR3 is built from 18 residues. CDR1 is SGHTA, CDR2 FQGNSA, per germline. As DNA, the CDR3 is TGTGCCAGCAGAATATCGACCTGGACTAGCGGGTTCACAGATACGCAGTATTTT. It is translated as CASRISTWTSGFTDTQYF. Complete variable domain (other parts from reference TRBV7-2 and TRBJ2-3): GAGVSQSPSNKVTEKGKDVELRCDPISGHTALYWYRQSLGQGLEFLIYFQGNSAPDKSGLPSDRFSAERTGGSVSTLTIQRTQQEDSAVYLCASRISTWTSGFTDTQYFGPGTRLTVL.

V gene TRBV11-2 combines with J gene TRBJ2-1, with a weak D call TRBD2 (6 bases). V lost 5 bases to trimming and J lost 4 bases, with 18 bases between them. This CDR3 has 16 amino acids. Germline V gives CDR1 SGHAT, CDR2 FQNNGV. In DNA form, the CDR3 reads TGTGCCAGCAGCCCTCCGGGGGACTTCAGTTACAATGAGCAGTTCTTC. Encoded protein: CASSPPGDFSYNEQFF.

This chain links TRBV9 with TRBJ2-7; D might be TRBD1 (7 bases). This CDR3 spans 13 amino acids. Germline assignment: CDR1 SGDLS and CDR2 YYNGEE. Trimming removed 0 bases at V and 7 bases at J, with 11 bases between. The CDR3 loop reads CASSVEEGAEQYF. The CDR3 bases are TGTGCCAGCAGCGTAGAGGAGGGGGCAGAGCAGTACTTC.

V gene TRBV11-2 combines with J gene TRBJ2-2; TRBD1 matches at 8 bases. Germline CDR1 and CDR2: SGHAT and FQNNGV. J lost 6 bases, V lost 6 bases, and 9 bases had no gene match. The CDR3 totals 15 residues. CDR3 in DNA: TGTGCCAGCAGGACAGGGGCGAATGTGCCCGGGGAGCTGTTTTTT. Amino acids: CASRTGANVPGELFF.

CDR3 sequence reads: CSVLGYRRGTEAFF. DNA for the CDR3: TGCAGCGTTCTGGGCTACAGGCGTGGCACTGAAGCTTTCTTT. The chain carries TRBV29-1 and TRBJ1-1, with D possibly TRBD1 on 5 matching bases. V lost 5 bases and J lost 4, with 17 bases in between. CDR3 length: 14 residues. Per germline, CDR1 SQVTM and CDR2 ANQGSEA.

This clone came up a few times. The CDR3 sequence is CASSLDSRRGELFF. CDR3 coding DNA: TGTGCCAGTAGCCTGGACAGTCGGCGGGGGGAGCTGTTTTTT. This chain uses TRBV19 with TRBJ2-2, with D perhaps TRBD1 (6 bases). CDR1 and CDR2 (germline): LNHDA, SQIVND (reference sequence). V dropped 6 bases and J dropped 8 bases, with 16 bases sitting between them. There are 14 residues in the CDR3.

As for this clone: Other DNA sequences in the same sample also yield this CDR3. The chain uses TRBV6-5 and TRBJ1-3; possible D gene TRBD1, 5 bases. With 2 bases removed from V and 0 bases from J, the gap between germline ends came to 5 bases. The length of the CDR3 is 14 residues. Germline CDR1 reads MNHEY; CDR2 reads SVGAGI. The CDR3: CASSYRGSGNTIYF. In DNA form, the CDR3 reads TGTGCCAGCAGTTACAGGGGCTCTGGAAACACCATATATTTT.

This chain links TRBV5-4 with TRBJ1-2, with 9 bases identical to TRBD1. Germline lookup yields CDR1 SGHNT and CDR2 YYREEE (reference sequence). The CDR3 is 17 residues long. With V trimmed by 0 bases and J by 0 bases, 6 bases remained unmatched. The CDR3 protein is CASSLGTGAIANYGYTF. In nucleotides, the CDR3 is TGTGCCAGCAGCTTGGGGACAGGGGCCATAGCTAACTATGGCTACACCTTC.

The chain's CDR3 is CASSYPFLLAGGPVYEQYF. CDR3 nucleotides: TGTGCCAGCAGTTACCCGTTCTTACTAGCGGGAGGGCCTGTCTACGAGCAGTACTTC. The rearrangement joins TRBV6-2 or TRBV6-3 to TRBJ2-7; 13 positions agree with TRBD2. The CDR3 covers 19 residues. Germline CDR1 MNHEY, CDR2 SVGEGT. Trimming cost V 2 bases and J 3 bases; bases outside gene matches: 13.

V is TRBV7-9 and J is TRBJ1-1; 7 bases are a match to TRBD1. CDR1 and CDR2 from the germline V gene are SEHNR and FQNEAQ (reference sequence). CDR3 length: 16 amino acids. J was trimmed by 5 bases and V by 7 bases; bases with no gene match: 16. The CDR3 sequence: CASNLPGTVLGTEAFF. Written as DNA, the CDR3 is TGTGCCAGCAACCTCCCCGGGACAGTCCTAGGGACTGAAGCTTTCTTT.

The genes are TRBV28 and TRBJ1-2; 9 bases are shared with TRBD1. The ends lost 2 bases at V and 3 bases at J; junction bases unmatched: 10. The CDR3 loop spans 17 amino acids. CDR1 and CDR2 (germline): MDHEN, SYDVKM. The CDR3 nucleotides read TGTGCCAGCAGTTTAATGGGACAGGGCCCGAGAGACTATGGCTACACCTTC. Its protein is CASSLMGQGPRDYGYTF.

On this clone itself: The limits of the CDR3 on the DNA are not certain, so only TCRdb's listed CDR3 is given. The chain carries TRBV29-1 and TRBJ2-3; TRBD1, the table's D call, lacks a check against the DNA. Including both end residues, the CDR3 is 16 amino acids long. Germline CDR1 is SQVTM and CDR2 is ANQGSEA. This CDR3 reads CSVDFGPGSGRATQYF.

The chain combines TRBV7-9 with TRBJ1-1; possible D gene TRBD1, 6 bases. Between the trimmed V and J ends, which lost 4 bases and 3 bases, there was a span of 9 bases. The germline CDR1 and CDR2 sequences are SEHNR and FQNEAQ (reference sequence). The CDR3 totals 13 residues. CDR3 in DNA: TGTGCCAGCAGCTCGTCAGGGGACACTGAAGCTTTCTTT. Translation: CASSSSGDTEAFF.

V usage is TRBV5-1 and J usage is TRBJ2-2; 9 bases line up with TRBD1. The CDR3 has 14 amino acids. Germline-derived CDR1 and CDR2 are SGHRS and YFSETQ. The trim removed 5 bases at V and 8 bases at J, leaving 7 bases unmatched. The CDR3 DNA reads TGCGCCAGCAGGCGGACAGGGGAACAAGGGGAGCTGTTTTTT. It specifies CASRRTGEQGELFF.

The chain couples TRBV28 to TRBJ1-6; a weak D match, TRBD1 (5 bases). The CDR3 extends over 14 amino acids. CDR1 is MDHEN and CDR2 is SYDVKM in the germline V gene. The CDR3 nucleotides are TGTGCTCCGGAGGGGATCACCTATAATTCACCCCTCCACTTT. Its protein product is CAPEGITYNSPLHF.

The genes are TRBV5-1 and TRBJ2-2; TRBD1 matches 10 bases. V shed 2 bases, J shed 3 bases, and the junction held 4 bases outside the gene matches. Per germline, CDR1 SGHRS and CDR2 YFSETQ. This CDR3 spans 16 amino acids. CDR3 residues: CASSFGGTGDTGELFF. For the CDR3, the DNA is TGCGCCAGCAGCTTTGGCGGGACAGGGGACACCGGGGAGCTGTTTTTT.

The chain's CDR3 is CSVGSIAVNTDTQYF. The CDR3 DNA sequence: TGCAGCGTTGGTTCTATAGCGGTAAACACAGATACGCAGTATTTT. The rearrangement joins TRBV29-1 to TRBJ2-3; possible D gene TRBD2, 6 bases. The CDR3 consists of 15 residues. V gave up 4 bases and J gave up 2 bases, with 16 bases separating them. Germline V CDR1 and CDR2: SQVTM, ANQGSEA.

The chain combines TRBV4-3 with TRBJ1-5; D call uncertain. Germline CDR1 is LGHNA and CDR2 is YSLEER. V gave up 1 base and J gave up 5 bases, with 6 bases separating them. The CDR3 sequence is 13 residues long. The CDR3: CASSQGEYQPQHF. Here the CDR3 DNA reads TGCGCCAGCAGCCAAGGGGAGTATCAGCCCCAGCATTTT.

The V call is TRBV6-5, the J call TRBJ2-7; 7 bases are a match to TRBD2. Germline assignment: CDR1 MNHEY and CDR2 SVGAGI. J gave up 4 bases and V 7 bases, and 10 bases lay outside the gene matches. The CDR3 contains 14 residues. CDR3 sequence (DNA): TGTGCCAGCACCTTGGGGGGGTCTGATTACGAGCAGTACTTC. Its protein product is CASTLGGSDYEQYF.

The chain carries TRBV10-3 and TRBJ1-2; 8 nucleotides align to TRBD1. The germline V gene has CDR1 ENHRY and CDR2 SYGVKD. CDR3 length equals 15 residues. The V and J ends lost 3 bases and 2 bases, in that order; junction bases with no gene match: 5. The CDR3 region is CAISDSRQGNYGYTF. CDR3 DNA sequence: TGTGCCATCAGTGATTCCAGACAGGGGAACTATGGCTACACCTTC.

This clone was observed a single time. The CDR3 DNA reads TGTGCCAGCAGCCCCCAGGGGGATGGGTCCCACGAGCAGTACTTC. Protein product: CASSPQGDGSHEQYF. The J gene is TRBJ2-7, the V gene TRBV7-9; 7 bases align to TRBD1. The junction had 12 bases not matched to a gene; V was cut back by 5 bases and J by 5 bases. The germline gives CDR1 SEHNR, CDR2 FQNEAQ (reference sequence). The CDR3 runs 15 residues.

J is TRBJ1-2 and V is TRBV6-6; D perhaps matches TRBD1 (5 bases). The V end lost 4 bases, the J end lost 1 base, and 13 bases lay between the germline ends. This CDR3 region has 15 residues. Germline CDR1 and CDR2: MNHNY and SVGAGI (reference sequence). This CDR3 reads CASSWLGEGNYGYTF. The DNA of the CDR3 is TGTGCCAGCAGTTGGCTAGGGGAGGGTAACTATGGCTACACCTTC.

V and J are TRBV7-3 and TRBJ2-1; 14 bases match TRBD2. Germline CDR1 reads SGHTA; CDR2 reads FQGTGA. V lost 1 base to trimming and J lost 4 bases; unmatched junction nucleotides: 9. The CDR3 spans 19 residues. The CDR3 reads CASSLRGTSGSSGYNEQFF. In DNA, the CDR3 is TGTGCCAGCAGCTTAAGGGGGACTAGCGGGAGTAGCGGATACAATGAGCAGTTCTTC. The variable domain in full, with the rest retrieved from reference TRBV7-3 and TRBJ2-1, is GAGVSQTPSNKVTEKGKYVELRCDPISGHTALYWYRQSLGQGPEFLIYFQGTGAADDSGLPNDRFFAVRPEGSVSTLKIQRTERGDSAVYLCASSLRGTSGSSGYNEQFFGPGTRLTVL.

The gene calls are TRBV14 and TRBJ1-5, with 8 bases lining up with TRBD1. CDR1 and CDR2 (germline): SGHDN, FVKESK. With V trimmed by 0 bases and J by 1 base, 5 bases remained unmatched. The CDR3 has 17 residues. CDR3 protein: CASSQDSGQVSNQPQHF. Written as DNA, the CDR3 is TGTGCCAGCAGCCAAGATTCGGGACAGGTAAGCAATCAGCCCCAGCATTTT.

In its sample, this clone was seen a few times. The chain uses TRBV10-1 and TRBJ1-1; tentative D call: TRBD1 (5 bases). This CDR3 region has 13 residues. Per the germline V gene, CDR1 is WNHNN and CDR2 is SYGVQD (reference sequence). The V and J ends lost 0 bases and 10 bases respectively, with 12 bases between them. For the CDR3, the DNA is TGCGCCAGCAGTGAGTCAGGGGCCCTTGGAGCTTTCTTT. Its translation is CASSESGALGAFF.

This clone was observed a single time. The chain has TRBV5-1 and TRBJ2-1; D uncertain. Germline CDR1 is SGHRS and CDR2 is YFSETQ. Trimming removed 5 bases from V and 2 bases from J, with 8 bases in between. The CDR3 runs 13 residues. For the CDR3, the DNA is TGCGCCAGCAGTTCGGCGGCCTACAATGAGCAGTTCTTC. Amino acid sequence: CASSSAAYNEQFF.

As to this clone: The CDR3 does not close with the conserved phenylalanine or tryptophan, likely indicating a read error. No DNA is shown, since the ends of the CDR3 on it are uncertain; the CDR3 is the one TCRdb lists. The rearrangement joins TRBV24-1 to TRBJ2-7; TRBD1, the table's D call, was not compared with the DNA. The CDR3 is 11 residues long, ends included. Looked up from germline, CDR1 is KGHDR and CDR2 is SFDVKD. CDR3 sequence: CATPQGEWSSC.

The chain links TRBV9 to TRBJ2-7; 10 nucleotides agree with TRBD1. The V gene end was trimmed by 4 bases and the J gene end by 4 bases; junction bases not matched to a gene: 5. CDR1 and CDR2 from the germline V gene are SGDLS and YYNGEE. CDR3 length equals 14 residues. DNA of the CDR3: TGTGCCAGCAGCCCCCCGGACAGGGGGTACGAGCAGTACTTC. This encodes CASSPPDRGYEQYF.

The chain is built from TRBV4-1 and TRBJ2-2; TRBD2 matches at 13 bases. Germline trimming cut 4 bases from V and 6 bases from J; bases unmatched to any gene: 11. This CDR3 comprises 18 residues. Germline V gene sequence: CDR1 MGHRA, CDR2 YSYEKL. The CDR3 nucleotides are TGCGCCAGCAGCCGTCGGGGACTAGCGGGAAATCGTCCCGGGGAGCTGTTTTTT. As protein: CASSRRGLAGNRPGELFF.

The rearrangement uses TRBV5-1 and TRBJ2-3, with 9 bases matching TRBD2. V lost 4 bases and J lost 2; bases outside the gene matches: 14. This CDR3 has 18 amino acids. Germline assignment: CDR1 SGHRS and CDR2 YFSETQ. CDR3 nucleotides: TGCGCCAGCAGCCCCCGACCAATTAGCGGGAGTCCCACAGATACGCAGTATTTT. This sequence encodes CASSPRPISGSPTDTQYF. Full variable domain (outside the CDR3, taken from reference TRBV5-1 and TRBJ2-3): KAGVTQTPRYLIKTRGQQVTLSCSPISGHRSVSWYQQTPGQGLQFLFEYFSETQRNKGNFPGRFSGRQFSNSRSEMNVSTLELGDSALYLCASSPRPISGSPTDTQYFGPGTRLTVL.

As DNA, the CDR3 is TGTGCCACCGGGACAGACGCCGGGACTAGCGGGAGGGCGGGAGATACGCAGTATTTT. It codes for CATGTDAGTSGRAGDTQYF. The chain employs TRBV24-1 and TRBJ2-3; 16 bases agree with TRBD2. With 9 bases clipped from V and 5 bases from J, the junction kept 16 bases outside the gene matches. Germline assignment: CDR1 KGHDR and CDR2 SFDVKD. This CDR3 is 19 amino acids long.